The 27 T cell receptor beta chains listed next were all sequenced from one sample in a study of long-term antiretroviral therapy in people with HIV. Run at survey level, the immunoSEQ assay was version v3.0. Assay used: immunoSEQ multiplex PCR; TCRdb lists only in-frame clones, some missing. This table has some 20,000 clones, approximately 92% appearing once. The material was unsorted PBMCs, obtained 4.4 years after starting antiretroviral therapy. Receptor source: a woman aged 45-65 years with HIV.

The chain employs TRBV19 and TRBJ1-4, with D possibly being TRBD1 (5 bases). Germline V CDR1 and CDR2: LNHDA, SQIVND (reference sequence). The CDR3 has 14 residues. Trimming pared 3 bases from V and 6 bases from J, leaving 11 bases between. For the CDR3, the DNA is TGTGCCAGTAGTATCAGGACATTGGATGAAAAACTGTTTTTT. Its translation: CASSIRTLDEKLFF. Supplemented by reference TRBV19 and TRBJ1-4, the full variable domain reads DGGITQSPKYLFRKEGQNVTLSCEQNLNHDAMYWYRQDPGQGLRLIYYSQIVNDFQKGDIAEGYSVSREKKESFPLTVTSAQKNPTAFYLCASSIRTLDEKLFFGSGTQLSVL.

The rearrangement joins TRBV7-9 to TRBJ1-1; D ambiguous. V lost 5 bases to trimming and J lost 1 base, with 14 bases between them. In germline, CDR1 is SEHNR, CDR2 FQNEAQ (reference sequence). The length of the CDR3 is 15 residues. The CDR3 loop reads CASSPVEGRNTEAFF. In DNA, the CDR3 is TGTGCCAGCAGCCCCGTTGAAGGGCGGAACACTGAAGCTTTCTTT.

The genes are TRBV6-1 and TRBJ2-1; D remains unclear. This CDR3 is 12 amino acids long. Trimming took off 1 base at V and 6 bases at J, with 4 bases between the two ends. From germline, CDR1 is MNHNS and CDR2 SASEGT. The CDR3 loop reads CASSEGFNEQFF. The CDR3 DNA follows: TGTGCCAGCAGTGAAGGCTTCAATGAGCAGTTCTTC.

The J gene is TRBJ1-4, the V gene TRBV20-1, with unresolved D. The CDR3 is 11 amino acids. Germline values: CDR1 DFQATT, CDR2 SNEGSKA (reference sequence). V lost 6 bases to trimming and J lost 2 bases, with 4 bases between them. The CDR3 loop is CSAGTNEKLFF. DNA of the CDR3: TGCAGTGCAGGGACTAATGAAAAACTGTTTTTT.

The V and J genes are TRBV30 and TRBJ2-7, with 9 bases matching TRBD1. This CDR3 contains 14 residues. The J segment lost 0 bases and the V segment lost 1 base, leaving 1 base of the junction unmatched. Germline CDR1 reads GTSNPN; CDR2 reads SVGIG (reference sequence). The CDR3 DNA reads as TGTGCCTGGAGTGGGGACAGGGACTCCTACGAGCAGTACTTC. This codes for CAWSGDRDSYEQYF.

The CDR3 coding sequence is TGTGCCAGCAGCGCAAGCCGACCGGGACACCTAAATCAGCCCCAGCATTTT. Residues: CASSASRPGHLNQPQHF. V and J are TRBV7-2 and TRBJ1-5, with a possible D match to TRBD1 (6 bases). This CDR3 is 17 amino acids long. V was clipped by 5 bases and J by 4 bases, with 21 bases between them. Germline V gene lookup returns CDR1 SGHTA and CDR2 FQGNSA.

V gene TRBV6-5 combines with J gene TRBJ2-5; D may correspond to TRBD1 or TRBD2 (5 bases each). Germline V CDR1 and CDR2: MNHEY, SVGAGI. V dropped 5 bases and J dropped 2 bases, with 15 bases sitting between them. The CDR3 is 15 residues long. DNA for the CDR3: TGTGCCAGCAGTCCGGGACGGGTACTACAAGAGACCCAGTACTTC. Translating gives CASSPGRVLQETQYF.

This chain joins TRBV25-1 and TRBJ2-5, with TRBD1 matching over 12 bases. Germline CDR1 reads MGHDK; CDR2 reads SYGVNS. V gave up 8 bases and J gave up 7 bases; unmatched junction bases: 5. The CDR3 is 13 residues long. CDR3 bases: TGTGCCAGCGGGACAGGGGGCGCCGGGACCCAGTACTTC. Its translation is CASGTGGAGTQYF.

The rearrangement joins TRBV4-1 to TRBJ1-2, with 7 bases matching TRBD1. The CDR3 consists of 16 residues. V gave up 8 bases and J gave up 1 base; unmatched junction bases: 13. Germline CDR1 MGHRA, CDR2 YSYEKL. CDR3 in amino acids: CASGNDKGQINYGYTF. Here the CDR3 DNA reads TGCGCCAGCGGTAACGATAAGGGACAGATTAACTATGGCTACACCTTC.

The chain combines TRBV5-1 with TRBJ2-3; weak D call: TRBD1 (5 bases). Germline CDR1 SGHRS, CDR2 YFSETQ. This CDR3 region has 15 residues. V was cut by 1 base and J by 2 bases, with 11 bases left in between. As DNA, the CDR3 is TGCGCCAGCAGCTTGAAGACAGATCTCACAGATACGCAGTATTTT. As protein: CASSLKTDLTDTQYF.

V gene TRBV29-1 combines with J gene TRBJ1-1, with TRBD1 as a possible D gene (5 bases). The CDR3 length is 13 residues. V was trimmed by 4 bases and J by 3 bases, leaving 12 bases between them. Germline CDR1 reads SQVTM; CDR2 reads ANQGSEA. CDR3 nucleotide sequence: TGCAGCGTTGCCCAAGGAGGGGACACTGAAGCTTTCTTT. Its protein product is CSVAQGGDTEAFF.

This chain joins TRBV7-6 and TRBJ1-1; D is unclear. CDR1 SGHVS and CDR2 FNYEAQ come from the germline V gene. The V gene lost 2 bases and the J gene lost 1 base, with 5 bases spanning the gap. This CDR3 is built from 13 residues. DNA of the CDR3: TGTGCCAGCAGCTTAAACCAGAACACTGAAGCTTTCTTT. The encoded protein is CASSLNQNTEAFF.

The rearrangement joins TRBV29-1 to TRBJ1-1, with D unresolved. Trimming removed 4 bases from V and 0 bases from J, with 6 bases in between. The CDR3 loop spans 12 amino acids. The germline CDR1 and CDR2 sequences are SQVTM and ANQGSEA. The CDR3 DNA is TGCAGCGTTGGGACGGTGAACACTGAAGCTTTCTTT. The encoded protein is CSVGTVNTEAFF.

This chain joins TRBV12-2 and TRBJ2-6; the D call in the table, TRBD1, was not verified against the DNA. TRBV12-2 is recorded as a pseudogene. The CDR3 runs 19 residues. The DNA for the CDR3 is TGTGCAAGTCGCCTACCACCACAGGGGAACGTCGCTGGGGCCAACGTCCTGACTTTC. It translates to CASRLPPQGNVAGANVLTF.

V usage is TRBV2 and J usage is TRBJ2-1, with D possibly TRBD1 on 6 matching bases. The length of the CDR3 is 13 residues. Trimming stripped 8 bases from V and 5 bases from J, with 13 bases between. Germline V gene sequence: CDR1 SNHLY, CDR2 FYNNEI. The CDR3, as DNA: TGTGCCAGCGGCAAAGACAGGAACAATGAGCAGTTCTTC. Amino acids: CASGKDRNNEQFF. The variable domain in full, with the rest retrieved from reference TRBV2 and TRBJ2-1, is EPEVTQTPSHQVTQMGQEVILRCVPISNHLYFYWYRQILGQKVEFLVSFYNNEISEKSEIFDDQFSVERPDGSNFTLKIRSTKLEDSAMYFCASGKDRNNEQFFGPGTRLTVL.

This clone was seen only once. The chain has TRBV30 and TRBJ1-2; no clear D. The CDR3 contains 13 residues. Germline assignment: CDR1 GTSNPN and CDR2 SVGIG (reference sequence). V lost 3 bases, J lost 6 bases, and 14 bases lay in between. Here the CDR3 DNA reads TGTGCCTGGAGGTTCCAAATTGAGCATGGCTACACCTTC. Encoded protein: CAWRFQIEHGYTF.

CDR3 region: CASSDSLGQDNQPQHF. The DNA for the CDR3 is TGTGCCAGCAGTGACTCGTTAGGGCAGGACAATCAGCCCCAGCATTTT. The V gene is TRBV6-4, the J gene TRBJ1-5; D is unresolved. The CDR3 covers 16 residues. Trimming stripped 0 bases from V and 3 bases from J, with 12 bases between. Germline V gene data show CDR1 as MRHNA and CDR2 as SNTAGT.

The chain carries TRBV30 and TRBJ2-7; TRBD2 might be the D (7 bases). Looked up from germline, CDR1 is GTSNPN and CDR2 is SVGIG (reference sequence). The CDR3 runs 18 residues. V lost 0 bases and J lost 7, with 28 bases in between. CDR3 sequence reads: CAWSVFLGGESTYEEQYF. For the CDR3, the DNA is TGTGCCTGGAGTGTTTTTTTAGGGGGGGAATCAACCTATGAGGAGCAGTACTTC.

This clone was detected only once. This rearrangement joins TRBV2 to TRBJ2-2, with D possibly being TRBD2 (7 bases). Per the germline V gene, CDR1 is SNHLY and CDR2 is FYNNEI. The CDR3 is 16 residues long. V lost 7 bases and J lost 2, with 17 bases in between. The CDR3 region has the DNA TGTGCCAGCACCGAATCGGCGGGGGCCAACACCGGGGAGCTGTTTTTT. It is translated as CASTESAGANTGELFF. Full variable domain (outside the CDR3, taken from reference TRBV2 and TRBJ2-2): EPEVTQTPSHQVTQMGQEVILRCVPISNHLYFYWYRQILGQKVEFLVSFYNNEISEKSEIFDDQFSVERPDGSNFTLKIRSTKLEDSAMYFCASTESAGANTGELFFGEGSRLTVL.

This clone was seen a single time. The chain has TRBV29-1 and TRBJ1-3; D gene ambiguous. The CDR3 loop spans 10 amino acids. With 5 bases removed from V and 8 bases from J, the gap between germline ends came to 7 bases. Germline V lookup: CDR1 SQVTM, CDR2 ANQGSEA. In DNA, the CDR3 is TGCAGCGTTCAGAGGGACACCATATATTTT. Translated: CSVQRDTIYF.

The chain couples TRBV5-4 to TRBJ1-2; a possible D gene is TRBD1 (5 bases). The CDR3 totals 15 residues. Germline V CDR1 and CDR2: SGHNT, YYREEE (reference sequence). V lost 5 bases to trimming and J lost 2 bases, with 16 bases between them. CDR3 bases: TGTGCCAGCAGTTCTATTGACAGCGGCAACTATGGCTACACCTTC. Translated: CASSSIDSGNYGYTF.

The rearrangement uses TRBV11-3 and TRBJ2-5, with D perhaps matching TRBD1 (6 bases). The CDR3 is 13 residues long. V lost 8 bases, J lost 3 bases, and 13 bases lay in between. CDR1 is SGHNT and CDR2 is YENEEA in the germline V gene. CDR3 loop: CASLGGLEETQYF. The CDR3 DNA follows: TGTGCCAGCCTAGGGGGTCTAGAAGAGACCCAGTACTTC.

DNA for the CDR3: TGTGCCAGCAGCTCCAGACAGGGTGATAATTCACCCCTCCACTTT. Its translation is CASSSRQGDNSPLHF. V usage is TRBV11-2 and J usage is TRBJ1-6; 7 nucleotides agree with TRBD1. The germline CDR1 and CDR2 sequences are SGHAT and FQNNGV. There are 15 residues in the CDR3. The ends lost 4 bases at V and 5 bases at J; junction bases unmatched: 5. The full variable domain, completed using reference TRBV11-2 and TRBJ1-6, is EAGVAQSPRYKIIEKRQSVAFWCNPISGHATLYWYQQILGQGPKLLIQFQNNGVVDDSQLPKDRFSAERLKGVDSTLKIQPAKLEDSAVYLCASSSRQGDNSPLHFGNGTRLTVT.

The chain uses TRBV7-9 and TRBJ2-7; 9 positions match TRBD1. CDR3 length equals 15 residues. V shed 5 bases and J 3 bases; nucleotides not matched to a gene: 8. Germline values: CDR1 SEHNR, CDR2 FQNEAQ (reference sequence). The CDR3 loop reads CASSPDRGYDYEQYF. CDR3 DNA sequence: TGTGCCAGCAGCCCGGACAGGGGATATGACTACGAGCAGTACTTC.

The chain links TRBV5-6 to TRBJ1-5; perhaps TRBD1 as D (6 bases). Germline values: CDR1 SGHDT, CDR2 YYEEEE. This CDR3 spans 17 amino acids. V was trimmed by 2 bases and J by 6 bases, leaving 21 bases between them. The CDR3 DNA sequence: TGTGCCAGCAGCTTCGGCGGTGGGCAGGGGCTGGTTCAGCCCCAGCATTTT. The encoded protein is CASSFGGGQGLVQPQHF.

CDR3 DNA: TGCAGCGCATCGGGACACACTGAAGCTTTCTTT. As protein: CSASGHTEAFF. The chain has TRBV29-1 and TRBJ1-1; TRBD1 might be the D (5 bases). CDR1 is SQVTM, CDR2 ANQGSEA, per germline. Trimming pared 7 bases from V and 3 bases from J, leaving 9 bases between. CDR3 length: 11 residues.

The V gene is TRBV10-1, the J gene TRBJ1-1; D not certain. Germline CDR1 is WNHNN and CDR2 is SYGVQD (reference sequence). The CDR3 loop spans 12 amino acids. Trimming took 3 bases from V and 2 from J, leaving 4 bases between them. The CDR3 reads CASSDLNTEAFF. The CDR3, as DNA: TGCGCCAGCAGTGACCTTAACACTGAAGCTTTCTTT.